This T cell receptor (beta chain) stems from a study of blood T cell repertoires in COVID-19. Study background: From the United States, Italy and Spain came samples of acute and convalescent COVID-19. Sources were T cells, B-cell-depleted T cells, or PBMCs; the material itself was cDNA or gDNA.

Trimming stripped 4 bases from V and 3 bases from J, with 21 bases between. The CDR3 is 17 amino acids. The V gene's germline CDR1 is ENHRY and CDR2 SYGVKD. Original analysis: Reference gene primer amplification gave nucleated cell count estimates. Assay used: immunoSEQ multiplex PCR; TCRdb lists only in-frame clones, some missing. The V and J calls and clone size come from that table; D and trimming were worked out from the DNA. The data hold hundreds of thousands of clones, with roughly nine tenths observed a single time. The chain links TRBV10-3 to TRBJ1-1; TRBD1 might be the D (6 bases). The source material was PBMCs or T cells enriched from blood (not recorded which). The TCR sequence derives from a woman aged 45-59 years who had recovered from COVID-19. Here the CDR3 DNA reads TGTGCCATCAGTGGCGGCAGGGGCGAGCACGAAGACACTGAAGCTTTCTTT. It is translated as CAISGGRGEHEDTEAFF.